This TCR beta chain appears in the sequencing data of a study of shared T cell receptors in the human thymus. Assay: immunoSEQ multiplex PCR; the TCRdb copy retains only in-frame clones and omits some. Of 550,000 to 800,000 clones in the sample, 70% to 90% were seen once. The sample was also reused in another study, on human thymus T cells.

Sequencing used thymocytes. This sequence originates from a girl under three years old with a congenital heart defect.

The CDR3 loop is CASSQDLWREQFF. Written as DNA, the CDR3 is TGCGCCAGCAGCCAAGATTTGTGGAGGGAGCAGTTCTTC. The chain carries TRBV4-3 and TRBJ2-1, with D perhaps TRBD2 (5 bases). V lost 0 bases and J 10 bases, leaving 10 bases between the germline ends. CDR3 length: 13 residues. The germline CDR1 and CDR2 sequences are LGHNA and YSLEER.